The source of this T cell receptor (beta chain) is a study of T cell repertoires in cytomegalovirus infection. With 4 bases clipped from V and 6 bases from J, the junction kept 13 bases outside the gene matches. This CDR3 comprises 16 residues. The germline V gene encodes CDR1 SQVTM and CDR2 ANQGSEA. TCRdb reprocessed the reads with MiXCR, giving one entry per CDR3 protein. Here the sample spans around 770,000 distinct CDR3 sequences, 29% being singletons. This clonotype was detected only a few times. Its target is not known. The receptor comes from a human donor in good health (CMV status not recorded). Some clones in this sample may be carry-over from other donors' samples. V gene TRBV29-1 combines with J gene TRBJ2-1; 9 bases map to TRBD2. The specimen was cultured CD8+ T cells from PBMCs, collected from culture after CMV antigen stimulation. CDR3 nucleotide sequence: TGCAGCGTTGTAGGGTGGGGCGGGGGGGCCTCCAATGAGCAGTTCTTC. Translating gives CSVVGWGGGASNEQFF.